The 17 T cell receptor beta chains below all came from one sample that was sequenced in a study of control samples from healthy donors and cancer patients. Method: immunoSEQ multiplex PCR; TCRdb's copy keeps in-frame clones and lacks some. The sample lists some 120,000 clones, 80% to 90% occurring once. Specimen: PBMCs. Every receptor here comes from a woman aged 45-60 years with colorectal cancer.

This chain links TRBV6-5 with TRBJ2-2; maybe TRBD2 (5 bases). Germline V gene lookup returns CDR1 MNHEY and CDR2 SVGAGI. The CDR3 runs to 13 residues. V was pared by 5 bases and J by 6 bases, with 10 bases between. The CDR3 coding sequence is TGTGCCAGCAGTCTACTAGTTTCCGGGGAGCTGTTTTTT. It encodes CASSLLVSGELFF.

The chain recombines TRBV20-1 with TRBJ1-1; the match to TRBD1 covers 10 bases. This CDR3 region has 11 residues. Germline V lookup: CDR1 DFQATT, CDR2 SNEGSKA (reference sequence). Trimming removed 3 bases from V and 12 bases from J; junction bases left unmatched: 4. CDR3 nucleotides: TGCAGTGCTAGGAGGGACAGGGGCCCTTTCTTT. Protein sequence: CSARRDRGPFF.

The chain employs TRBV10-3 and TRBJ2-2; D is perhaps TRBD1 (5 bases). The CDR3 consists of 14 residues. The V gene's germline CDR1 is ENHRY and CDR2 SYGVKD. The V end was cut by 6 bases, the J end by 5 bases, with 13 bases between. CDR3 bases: TGTGCCATCAGCCTGGACACTGGAACCGGGGAGCTGTTTTTT. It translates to CAISLDTGTGELFF.

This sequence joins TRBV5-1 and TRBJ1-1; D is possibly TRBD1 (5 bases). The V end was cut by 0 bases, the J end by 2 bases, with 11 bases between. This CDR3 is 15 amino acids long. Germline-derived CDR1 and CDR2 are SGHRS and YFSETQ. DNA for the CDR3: TGCGCCAGCAGCTTGGGGGGGGACCCAAACACTGAAGCTTTCTTT. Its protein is CASSLGGDPNTEAFF.

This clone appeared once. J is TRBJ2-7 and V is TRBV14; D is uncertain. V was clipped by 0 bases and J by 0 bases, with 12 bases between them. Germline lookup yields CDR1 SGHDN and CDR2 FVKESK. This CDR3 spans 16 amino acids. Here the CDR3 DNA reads TGTGCCAGCAGCCAAGACGGGCAGTTCACCTCCTACGAGCAGTACTTC. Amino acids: CASSQDGQFTSYEQYF.

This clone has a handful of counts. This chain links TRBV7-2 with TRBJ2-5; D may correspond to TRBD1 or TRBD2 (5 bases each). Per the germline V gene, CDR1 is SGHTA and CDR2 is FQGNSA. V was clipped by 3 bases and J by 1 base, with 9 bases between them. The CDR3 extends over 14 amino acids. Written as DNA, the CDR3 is TGTGCCAGCAGCTTGGGGACGATCCAAGAGACCCAGTACTTC. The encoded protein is CASSLGTIQETQYF.

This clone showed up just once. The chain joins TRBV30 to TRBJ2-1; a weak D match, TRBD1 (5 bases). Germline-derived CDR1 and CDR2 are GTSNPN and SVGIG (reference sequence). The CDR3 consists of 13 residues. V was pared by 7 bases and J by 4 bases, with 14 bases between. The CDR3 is CASQGVTYNEQFF. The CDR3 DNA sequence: TGTGCCTCGCAAGGGGTGACGTACAATGAGCAGTTCTTC.

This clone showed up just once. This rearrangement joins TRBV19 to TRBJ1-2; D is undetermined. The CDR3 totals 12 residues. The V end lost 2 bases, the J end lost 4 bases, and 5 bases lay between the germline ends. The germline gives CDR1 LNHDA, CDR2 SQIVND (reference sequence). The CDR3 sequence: CASSIWGYGYTF. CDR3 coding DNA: TGTGCCAGTAGTATATGGGGCTATGGCTACACCTTC.

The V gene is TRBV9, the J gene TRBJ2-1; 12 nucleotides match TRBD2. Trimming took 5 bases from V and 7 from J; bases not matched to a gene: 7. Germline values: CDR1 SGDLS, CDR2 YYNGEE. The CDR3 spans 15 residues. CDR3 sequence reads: CASSGLAGGHNEQFF. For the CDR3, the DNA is TGTGCCAGCAGTGGGCTAGCGGGGGGGCATAATGAGCAGTTCTTC.

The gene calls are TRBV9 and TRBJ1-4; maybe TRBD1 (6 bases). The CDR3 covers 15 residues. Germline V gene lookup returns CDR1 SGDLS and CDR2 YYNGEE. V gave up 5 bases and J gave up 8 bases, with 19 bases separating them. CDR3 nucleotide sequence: TGTGCCAGCAGAAGCGGGCCGACAGGACCGGAAAAACTGTTTTTT. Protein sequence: CASRSGPTGPEKLFF.

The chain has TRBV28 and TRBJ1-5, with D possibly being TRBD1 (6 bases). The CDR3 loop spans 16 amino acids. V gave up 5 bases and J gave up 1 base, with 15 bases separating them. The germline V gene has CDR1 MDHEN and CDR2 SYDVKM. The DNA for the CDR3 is TGTGCCAGCAGTACCCAACAGGGTAGGAGCAATCAGCCCCAGCATTTT. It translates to CASSTQQGRSNQPQHF. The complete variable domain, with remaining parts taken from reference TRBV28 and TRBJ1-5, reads DVKVTQSSRYLVKRTGEKVFLECVQDMDHENMFWYRQDPGLGLRLIYFSYDVKMKEKGDIPEGYSVSREKKERFSLILESASTNQTSMYLCASSTQQGRSNQPQHFGDGTRLSIL.

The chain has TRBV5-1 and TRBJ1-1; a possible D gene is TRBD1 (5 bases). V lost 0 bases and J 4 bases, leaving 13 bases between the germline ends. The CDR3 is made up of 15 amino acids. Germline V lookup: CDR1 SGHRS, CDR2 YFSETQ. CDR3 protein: CASSLARQGGTEAFF. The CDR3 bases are TGCGCCAGCAGCTTGGCCCGGCAGGGTGGCACTGAAGCTTTCTTT.

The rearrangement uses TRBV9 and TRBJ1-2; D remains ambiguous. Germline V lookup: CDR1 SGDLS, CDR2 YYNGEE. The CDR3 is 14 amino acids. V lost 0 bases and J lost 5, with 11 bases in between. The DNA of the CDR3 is TGTGCCAGCAGCGTAGACGAACAGCATTATGGCTACACCTTC. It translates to CASSVDEQHYGYTF. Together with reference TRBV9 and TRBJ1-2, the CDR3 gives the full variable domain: DSGVTQTPKHLITATGQRVTLRCSPRSGDLSVYWYQQSLDQGLQFLIQYYNGEERAKGNILERFSAQQFPDLHSELNLSSLELGDSALYFCASSVDEQHYGYTFGSGTRLTVV.

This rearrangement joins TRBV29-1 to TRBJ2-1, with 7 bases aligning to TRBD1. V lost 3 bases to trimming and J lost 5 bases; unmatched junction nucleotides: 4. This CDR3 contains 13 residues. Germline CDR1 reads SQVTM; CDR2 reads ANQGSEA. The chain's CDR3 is CSVEGTANNEQFF. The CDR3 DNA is TGCAGCGTTGAGGGGACAGCCAACAATGAGCAGTTCTTC.

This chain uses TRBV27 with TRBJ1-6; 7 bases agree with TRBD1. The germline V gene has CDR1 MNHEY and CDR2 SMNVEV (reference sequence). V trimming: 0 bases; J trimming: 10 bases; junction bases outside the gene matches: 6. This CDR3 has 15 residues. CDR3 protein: CASSLSTGVGSPLHF. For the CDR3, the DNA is TGTGCCAGCAGTTTATCTACAGGGGTGGGGTCACCCCTCCACTTT.

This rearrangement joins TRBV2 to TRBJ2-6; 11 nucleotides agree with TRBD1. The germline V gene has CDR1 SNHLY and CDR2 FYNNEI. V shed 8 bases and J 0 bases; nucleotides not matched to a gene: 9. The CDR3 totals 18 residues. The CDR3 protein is CASDTGQGAGSGANVLTF. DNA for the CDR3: TGTGCCAGCGACACCGGACAGGGGGCTGGCTCTGGGGCCAACGTCCTGACTTTC.

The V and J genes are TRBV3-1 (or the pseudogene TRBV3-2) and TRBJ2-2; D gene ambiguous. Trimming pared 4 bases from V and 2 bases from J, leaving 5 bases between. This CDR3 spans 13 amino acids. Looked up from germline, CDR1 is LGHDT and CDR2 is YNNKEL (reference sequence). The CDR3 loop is CASSPPNTGELFF. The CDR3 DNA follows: TGTGCCAGCAGCCCACCAAACACCGGGGAGCTGTTTTTT.